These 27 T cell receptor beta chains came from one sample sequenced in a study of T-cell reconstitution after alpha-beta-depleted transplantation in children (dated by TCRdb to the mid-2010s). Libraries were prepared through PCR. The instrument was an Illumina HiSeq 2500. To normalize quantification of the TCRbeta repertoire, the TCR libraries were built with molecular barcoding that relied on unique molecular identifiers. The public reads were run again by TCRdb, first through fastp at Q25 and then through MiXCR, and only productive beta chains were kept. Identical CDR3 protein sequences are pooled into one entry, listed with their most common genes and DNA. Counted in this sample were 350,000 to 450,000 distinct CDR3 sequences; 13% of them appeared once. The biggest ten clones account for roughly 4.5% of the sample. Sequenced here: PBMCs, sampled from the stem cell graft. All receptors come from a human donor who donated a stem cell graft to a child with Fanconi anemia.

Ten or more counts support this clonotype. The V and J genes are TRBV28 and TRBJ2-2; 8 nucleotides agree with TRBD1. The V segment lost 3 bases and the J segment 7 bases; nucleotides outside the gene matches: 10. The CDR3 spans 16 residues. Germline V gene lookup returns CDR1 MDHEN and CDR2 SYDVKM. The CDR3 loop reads CASSFVAGGRDGELFF. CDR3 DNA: TGTGCCAGCAGTTTTGTGGCAGGGGGCAGGGACGGGGAGCTGTTTTTT.

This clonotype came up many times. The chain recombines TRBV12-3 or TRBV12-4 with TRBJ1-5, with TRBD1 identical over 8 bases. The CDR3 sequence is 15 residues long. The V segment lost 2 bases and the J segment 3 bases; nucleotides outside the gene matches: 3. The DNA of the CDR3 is TGTGCCAGCAGTTTAACACAGGGGGACAATCAGCCCCAGCATTTT. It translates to CASSLTQGDNQPQHF.

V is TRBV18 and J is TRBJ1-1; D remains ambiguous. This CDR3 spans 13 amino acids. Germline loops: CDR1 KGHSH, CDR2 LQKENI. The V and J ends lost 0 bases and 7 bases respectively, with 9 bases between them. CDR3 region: CASSPPDELEAFF. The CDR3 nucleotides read TGTGCCAGCTCACCACCAGACGAGCTTGAAGCTTTCTTT. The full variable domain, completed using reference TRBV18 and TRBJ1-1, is NAGVMQNPRHLVRRRGQEARLRCSPMKGHSHVYWYRQLPEEGLKFMVYLQKENIIDESGMPKERFSAEFPKEGPSILRIQQVVRGDSAAYFCASSPPDELEAFFGQGTRLTVV.

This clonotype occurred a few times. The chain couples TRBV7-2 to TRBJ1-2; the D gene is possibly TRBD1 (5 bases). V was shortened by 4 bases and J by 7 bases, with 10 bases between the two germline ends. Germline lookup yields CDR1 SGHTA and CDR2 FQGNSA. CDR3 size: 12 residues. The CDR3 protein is CASSSQGGGYTF. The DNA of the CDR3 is TGTGCCAGCAGCTCCCAGGGCGGTGGCTACACCTTC.

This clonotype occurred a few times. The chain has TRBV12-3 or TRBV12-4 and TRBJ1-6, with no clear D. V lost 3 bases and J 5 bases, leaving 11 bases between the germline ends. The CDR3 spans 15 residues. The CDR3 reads CASSFGYRHNSPLHF. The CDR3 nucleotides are TGTGCCAGCAGTTTTGGTTATCGGCATAATTCACCCCTCCACTTT.

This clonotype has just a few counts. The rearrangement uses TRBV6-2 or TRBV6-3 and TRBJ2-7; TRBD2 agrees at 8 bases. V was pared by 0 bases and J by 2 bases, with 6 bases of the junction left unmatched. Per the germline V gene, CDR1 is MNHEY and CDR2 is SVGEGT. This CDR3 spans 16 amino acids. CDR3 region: CASSYSGSGGPYEQYF. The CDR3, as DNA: TGTGCCAGCAGTTACTCGGGGAGCGGGGGACCCTACGAGCAGTACTTC.

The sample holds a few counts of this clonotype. As DNA, the CDR3 is TGCGCCAGCAGCTTGGGTGACGGCCTGGCGGGGGGCTACACCTTC. Translated: CASSLGDGLAGGYTF. The chain has TRBV5-1 and TRBJ1-2; no definite D call. CDR3 length: 15 residues. From germline, CDR1 is SGHRS and CDR2 YFSETQ. Trimming shortened V by 0 bases and J by 8 bases, and 17 bases separated the two germline ends.

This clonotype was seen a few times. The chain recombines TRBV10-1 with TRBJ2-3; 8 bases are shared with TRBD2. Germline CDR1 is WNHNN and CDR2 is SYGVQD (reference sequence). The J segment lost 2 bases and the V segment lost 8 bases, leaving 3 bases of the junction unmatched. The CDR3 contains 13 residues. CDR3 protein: CASAGGTTDTQYF. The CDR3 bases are TGCGCCAGCGCGGGGGGAACCACAGATACGCAGTATTTT.

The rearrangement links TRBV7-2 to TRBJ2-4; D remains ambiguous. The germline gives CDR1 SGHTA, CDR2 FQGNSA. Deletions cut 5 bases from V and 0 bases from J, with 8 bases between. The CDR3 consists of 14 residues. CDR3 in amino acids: CASSPIIAKNIQYF. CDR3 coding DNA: TGTGCCAGCAGCCCTATAATAGCCAAAAACATTCAGTACTTC.

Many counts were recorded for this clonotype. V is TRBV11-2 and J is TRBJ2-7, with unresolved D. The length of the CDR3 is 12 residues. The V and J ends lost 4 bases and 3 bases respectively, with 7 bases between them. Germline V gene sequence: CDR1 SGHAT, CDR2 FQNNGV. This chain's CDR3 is CASSSGFYEQYF. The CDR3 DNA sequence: TGTGCCAGCAGCTCAGGATTCTACGAGCAGTACTTC.

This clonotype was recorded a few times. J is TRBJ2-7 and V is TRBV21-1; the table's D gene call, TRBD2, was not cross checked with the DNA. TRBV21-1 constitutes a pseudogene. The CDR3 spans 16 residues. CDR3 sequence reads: CASSKAKRGTDHEQYF. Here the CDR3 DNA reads TGTGCCAGCAGCAAAGCGAAGCGGGGGACTGATCACGAGCAGTACTTC.

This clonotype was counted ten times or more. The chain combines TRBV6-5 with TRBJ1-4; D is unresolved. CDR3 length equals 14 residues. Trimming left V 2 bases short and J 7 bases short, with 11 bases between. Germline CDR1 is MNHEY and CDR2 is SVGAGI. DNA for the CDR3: TGTGCCAGCAGTTACGGTGGGTGGGGTGAAAAACTGTTTTTT. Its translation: CASSYGGWGEKLFF.

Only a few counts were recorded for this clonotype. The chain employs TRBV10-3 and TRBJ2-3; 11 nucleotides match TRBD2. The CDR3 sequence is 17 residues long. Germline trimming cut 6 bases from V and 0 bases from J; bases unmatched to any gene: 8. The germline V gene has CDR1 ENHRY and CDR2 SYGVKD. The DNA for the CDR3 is TGTGCCATCAGCGATCCTAGCGGGGGGCGGAGCACAGATACGCAGTATTTT. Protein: CAISDPSGGRSTDTQYF.

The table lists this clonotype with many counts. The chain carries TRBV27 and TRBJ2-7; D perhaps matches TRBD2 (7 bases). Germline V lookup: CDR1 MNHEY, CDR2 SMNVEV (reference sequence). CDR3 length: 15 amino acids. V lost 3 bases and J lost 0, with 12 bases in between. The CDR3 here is CASSLKGGVSYEQYF. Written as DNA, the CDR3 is TGTGCCAGCAGTTTGAAGGGGGGGGTCTCCTACGAGCAGTACTTC.

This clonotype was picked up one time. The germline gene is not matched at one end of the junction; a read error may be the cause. Written as DNA, the CDR3 is TGTTCCAGCAGCATGACAGGGAATAGCAATCAGCCCCAGCATTTT. It codes for CSSSMTGNSNQPQHF. The genes are TRBV12-3 or TRBV12-4 and TRBJ1-5; TRBD1 aligns across 7 bases. The CDR3 has 15 amino acids.

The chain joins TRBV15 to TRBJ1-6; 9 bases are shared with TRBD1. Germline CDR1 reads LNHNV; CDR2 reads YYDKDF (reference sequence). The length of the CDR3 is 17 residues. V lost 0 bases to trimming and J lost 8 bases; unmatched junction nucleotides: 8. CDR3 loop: CATSRDRTGVGDSPLHF. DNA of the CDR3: TGTGCCACCAGCAGAGATCGGACAGGGGTTGGGGATTCACCCCTCCACTTT.

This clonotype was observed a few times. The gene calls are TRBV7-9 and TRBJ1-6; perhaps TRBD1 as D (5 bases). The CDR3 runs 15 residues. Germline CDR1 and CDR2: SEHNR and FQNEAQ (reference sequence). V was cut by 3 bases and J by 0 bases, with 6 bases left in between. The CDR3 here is CASSLRGSYNSPLHF. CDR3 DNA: TGTGCCAGCAGCTTGAGGGGCTCCTATAATTCACCCCTCCACTTT.

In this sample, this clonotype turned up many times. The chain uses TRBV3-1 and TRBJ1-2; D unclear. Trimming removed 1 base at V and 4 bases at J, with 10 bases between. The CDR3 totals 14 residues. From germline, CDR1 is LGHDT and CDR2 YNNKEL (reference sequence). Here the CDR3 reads CASSQARSSYGYTF. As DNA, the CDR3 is TGTGCCAGCAGCCAAGCTCGAAGTTCCTATGGCTACACCTTC.

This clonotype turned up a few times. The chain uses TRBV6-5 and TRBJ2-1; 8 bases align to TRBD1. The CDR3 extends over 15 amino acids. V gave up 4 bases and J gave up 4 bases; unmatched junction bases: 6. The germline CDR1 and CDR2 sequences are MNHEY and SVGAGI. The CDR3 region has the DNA TGTGCCAGCAGTTTGCGACGGGACAGGTACAATGAGCAGTTCTTC. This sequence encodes CASSLRRDRYNEQFF.

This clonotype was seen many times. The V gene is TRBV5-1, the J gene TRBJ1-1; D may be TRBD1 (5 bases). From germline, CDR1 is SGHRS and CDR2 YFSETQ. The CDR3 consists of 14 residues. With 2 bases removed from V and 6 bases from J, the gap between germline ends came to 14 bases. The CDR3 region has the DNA TGCGCCAGCAGCTTATGGGGGGTCGACGCTGAAGCTTTCTTT. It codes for CASSLWGVDAEAFF.

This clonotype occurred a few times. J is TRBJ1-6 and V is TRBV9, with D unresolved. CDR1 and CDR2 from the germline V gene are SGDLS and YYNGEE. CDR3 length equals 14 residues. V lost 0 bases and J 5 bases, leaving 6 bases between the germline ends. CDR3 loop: CASSVAADNSPLHF. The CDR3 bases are TGTGCCAGCAGCGTAGCGGCGGATAATTCACCCCTCCACTTT.

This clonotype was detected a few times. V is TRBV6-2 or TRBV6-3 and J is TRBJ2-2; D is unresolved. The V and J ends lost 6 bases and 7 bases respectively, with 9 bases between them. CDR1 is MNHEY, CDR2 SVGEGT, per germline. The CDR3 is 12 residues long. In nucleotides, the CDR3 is TGTGCCAGCAGATTTAACGTCGGGGAGCTGTTTTTT. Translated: CASRFNVGELFF.

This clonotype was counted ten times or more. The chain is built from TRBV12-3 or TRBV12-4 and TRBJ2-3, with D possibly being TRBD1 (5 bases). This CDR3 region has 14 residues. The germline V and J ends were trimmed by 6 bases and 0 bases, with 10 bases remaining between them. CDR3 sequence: CASREDSSTDTQYF. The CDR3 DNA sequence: TGTGCCAGCAGGGAAGACAGCAGCACAGATACGCAGTATTTT.

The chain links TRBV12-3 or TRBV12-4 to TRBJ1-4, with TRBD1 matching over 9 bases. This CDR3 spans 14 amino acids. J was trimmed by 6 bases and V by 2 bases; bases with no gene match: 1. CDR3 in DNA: TGTGCCAGCAGTTTAAGGGACAGGGATGAAAAACTGTTTTTT. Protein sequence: CASSLRDRDEKLFF.

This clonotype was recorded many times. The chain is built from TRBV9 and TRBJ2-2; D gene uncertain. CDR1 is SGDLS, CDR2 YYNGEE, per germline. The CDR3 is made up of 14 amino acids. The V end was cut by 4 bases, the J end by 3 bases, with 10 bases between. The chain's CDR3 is CASSSRSDTGELFF. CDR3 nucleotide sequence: TGTGCCAGCAGCTCTCGGAGTGACACCGGGGAGCTGTTTTTT.

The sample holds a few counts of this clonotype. In DNA form, the CDR3 reads TGTGCCAGCAGTTTAATCGGACAGGAGCAGTTCTTC. Protein sequence: CASSLIGQEQFF. V and J are TRBV28 and TRBJ2-1, with a tentative D call TRBD1 (6 bases). This CDR3 spans 12 amino acids. V lost 2 bases to trimming and J lost 10 bases, with 9 bases between them. CDR1 MDHEN and CDR2 SYDVKM come from the germline V gene.

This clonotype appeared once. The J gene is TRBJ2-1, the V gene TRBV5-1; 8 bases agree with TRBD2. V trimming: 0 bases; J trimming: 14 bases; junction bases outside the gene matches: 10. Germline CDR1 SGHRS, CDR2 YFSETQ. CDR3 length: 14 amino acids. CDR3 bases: TGCGCCAGCAGCTTGGTAGATAGCGGGGAGGTGAAGTTCTTC. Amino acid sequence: CASSLVDSGEVKFF.